This TCR beta chain is drawn from a study of CD8 T cells in ankylosing spondylitis (dated by TCRdb to about 2017). Looking at the study overall: The study profiled T cell receptor beta repertoires in healthy donors and ankylosing spondylitis patients to find disease-linked TCR variants. Peripheral blood samples were taken, and synovial fluid was additionally collected from ankylosing spondylitis patients. In total, the full study cohort was made up of 95 to 110 healthy donors and 25 or so ankylosing spondylitis patients.

A distance of 18 bases separates the germline ends of V and J, which lose 1 base and 5 bases respectively. The germline V gene (reference sequence) gives CDR1 as DFQATT and CDR2 as SNEGSKA. Including cysteine and phenylalanine, the CDR3 has 16 amino acids. The kept DNA is CDR3 alone, 48 bases in frame from the first base. This clonotype showed up many times. Its antigen target is currently unknown. No quality values exist for individual bases; no much larger clone is one base distant. The sequencer was an Illumina HiSeq 2500. Quantitative 5'-RACE with molecular barcodes was the method used to prepare the TCR beta libraries. The authors processed their data as follows. A new computational method based on a probabilistic model of VDJ rearrangement was used to identify disease-linked TCR variants. In-frame beta chains were kept once TCRdb had trimmed the public reads at Q25 with fastp and called clones with MiXCR. Records with the same CDR3 protein are collapsed into one entry carrying the most frequent genes and DNA. These V and J calls are TCRdb output, not the study's own analysis. The sample profile shows around 150,000 distinct CDR3 sequences; just under 7.5% of them were found once. Clones ranked in the top ten supply roughly an eighth of the sample.

Study-wide conclusions, independent of this receptor: According to the report, matched synovial fluid samples from ankylosing spondylitis patients were significantly enriched for the disease-linked clones. A CD8+ phenotype was shown by the disease-linked clones, which were found at relatively low frequencies in peripheral blood. A TCR beta motif made up of several highly homologous amino acid variants appeared to be characteristic of blood from ankylosing spondylitis patients. Some of the motif variants had been reported before in the synovial fluid and blood of reactive arthritis patients, a finding that suggests common disease-initiation mechanisms.

The clonotype originates from a female donor with ankylosing spondylitis or in good health (not recorded which). The rearranged chain carries TRBV20-1 and TRBJ1-3; 5 matching bases give a weak D call of TRBD1. The sample taken for sequencing was blood, either unsorted or a sorted T cell fraction (not recorded which). The bases read TGCAGTGCTAGAGGGGGGGGTCGGGGAAGGAGAAACACCATATATTTT. Its translation is CSARGGGRGRRNTIYF.